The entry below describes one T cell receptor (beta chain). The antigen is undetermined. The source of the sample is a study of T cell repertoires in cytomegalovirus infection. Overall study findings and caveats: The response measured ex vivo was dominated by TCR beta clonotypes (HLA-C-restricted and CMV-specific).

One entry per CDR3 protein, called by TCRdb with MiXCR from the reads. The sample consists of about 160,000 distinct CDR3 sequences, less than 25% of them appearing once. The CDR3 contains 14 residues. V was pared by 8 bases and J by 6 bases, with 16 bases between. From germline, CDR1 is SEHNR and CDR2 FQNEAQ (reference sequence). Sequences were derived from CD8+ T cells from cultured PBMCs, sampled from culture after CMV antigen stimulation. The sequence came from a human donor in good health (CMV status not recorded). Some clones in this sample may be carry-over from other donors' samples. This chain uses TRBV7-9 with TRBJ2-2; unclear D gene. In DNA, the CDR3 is TGTGCCAGCCCTGAACCGGACGGTTCCGGGGAGCTGTTTTTT. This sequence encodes CASPEPDGSGELFF.